In this sample, the clone carrying this T cell receptor (beta chain) turned up many times. Its specificity is not known. V lost 7 bases and J lost 6; bases outside the gene matches: 5. Germline V gene lookup returns CDR1 MNHEY and CDR2 SVGAGI. The CDR3 runs to 12 residues. TCRdb processed the RACE reads anew with MiXCR; each CDR3 protein has one entry. The repertoire has around 150,000 distinct CDR3 sequences, 28% of them found once; the top ten carry approximately 2.1%. Stated time point: patch test 3, about 24 weeks after DPC sensitization. The sample's treatment: therapeutic diphenylcyclopropenone sensitization with weekly scalp DPC. The record originates from a study of human T cells and chemical hapten exposure. Study context: Investigators sensitized around 2 cm by around 2 cm of upper inner arm skin with 2% DPC. Chiefly female patients presented with alopecia areata, totalis or universalis. Whole-study results and caveats: Expanded TCR counts at PT1 went up together with patch test score, a positive correlation.

The sample here was whole blood, taken in connection with sensitization to the hapten diphenylcyclopropenone (DPC). The source is a woman between 18 and 29 years old with alopecia areata. Some clones in this sample may be carry-over from other donors' samples. This chain connects TRBV6-5 to TRBJ1-1; 7 nucleotides line up with TRBD1. Here the CDR3 DNA reads TGTGCCAGCACCGGGACAGCCGCTGAAGCTTTCTTT. It is translated as CASTGTAAEAFF.